This TCR beta chain was sequenced during a study of memory CD8 T cells in hepatitis C reinfection. Remarks on this clone: The antigen is not known.

The study, taken as a whole, reports: Only a handful of donors prevented definitive conclusions about public clonotypes.

Time point meaning: pre-reinfection, 55 to 20 weeks before reinfection detection. Sorted cells were sequenced directly ex vivo without any in vitro expansion. The repertoire was sequenced with immunoSEQ multiplex PCR; TCRdb's copy has only in-frame clones and lacks some. Of just over 50,000 clones listed, under 90% are singletons. V shed 0 bases and J shed 0 bases, with 12 bases lying between them. The germline CDR1 and CDR2 sequences are SGHNT and YYREEE (reference sequence). The CDR3 is 17 residues long. The sequence came from a man aged 18 to 30 with hepatitis C virus infection. Sequencing used naive CD8+ T cells sorted from blood. V is TRBV5-4 and J is TRBJ2-2, with TRBD1 as a possible D gene (5 bases). The DNA of the CDR3 is TGTGCCAGCAGCTTGGCTATAGGGGAAACGAACACCGGGGAGCTGTTTTTT. This encodes CASSLAIGETNTGELFF.